Below, one TCR beta chain is given with its context. The sample is drawn from a study of blood T cell repertoires in COVID-19. Study at large: T cells, B-cell-depleted T cells, or PBMCs supplied cDNA or gDNA.

In the source study's methods: Estimation of nucleated cell counts relied on the amplification of reference gene primers. Profiling relied on immunoSEQ multiplex PCR, and the TCRdb table lists in-frame clones only, not all of them. V, J and clone size are taken as reported in that table, and D and trimming were inferred from the DNA itself. The sample carries fewer than 100,000 clones, about 76% recorded once. The sample was peripheral blood. The TCR sequence derives from a human donor in a cohort sampled during active COVID-19.

The CDR3 DNA reads as TGCGCCAGCAGCCCCAACGACAGGGAAGGCTATGGCTACACCTTC. Residues: CASSPNDREGYGYTF. The chain uses TRBV4-1 and TRBJ1-2, with TRBD1 identical over 7 bases. V dropped 4 bases and J dropped 4; count of bases not matched to a gene: 9. The CDR3 is 15 amino acids. Per the germline V gene, CDR1 is MGHRA and CDR2 is YSYEKL.